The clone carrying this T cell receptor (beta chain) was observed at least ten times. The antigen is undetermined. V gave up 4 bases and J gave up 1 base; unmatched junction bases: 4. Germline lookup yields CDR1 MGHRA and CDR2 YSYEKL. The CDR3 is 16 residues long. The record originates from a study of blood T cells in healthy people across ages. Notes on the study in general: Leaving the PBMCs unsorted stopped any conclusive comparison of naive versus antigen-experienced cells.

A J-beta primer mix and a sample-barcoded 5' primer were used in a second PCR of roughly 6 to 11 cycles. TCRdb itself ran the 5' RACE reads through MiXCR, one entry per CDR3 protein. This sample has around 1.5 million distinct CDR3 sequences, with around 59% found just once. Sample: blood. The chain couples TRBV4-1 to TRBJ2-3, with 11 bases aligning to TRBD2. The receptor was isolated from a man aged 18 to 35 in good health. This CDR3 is CASSRTTSGGTDTQYF. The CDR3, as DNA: TGCGCCAGCAGCCGCACGACTAGCGGGGGCACAGATACGCAGTATTTT.